These 26 T cell receptor beta chains share one sample of origin, sequenced in a study of T cell repertoires in cytomegalovirus infection. TCRdb recomputed calls from the reads with MiXCR, one row per CDR3 protein. The sample records about 140,000 distinct CDR3 sequences, roughly 6% being singletons. The sequenced sample consisted of PBMCs. The receptors were gathered from a human donor in good health (CMV status not recorded). Some clones in this sample may be carry-over from other donors' samples.

The chain combines TRBV28 with TRBJ1-1; D unclear. Per the germline V gene, CDR1 is MDHEN and CDR2 is SYDVKM. V gave up 2 bases and J gave up 7 bases, with 5 bases separating them. The CDR3 is made up of 11 amino acids. CDR3 protein: CASSLDGEAFF. For the CDR3, the DNA is TGTGCCAGCAGTTTAGACGGTGAAGCTTTCTTT.

This clonotype showed up just a few times. The chain is built from TRBV2 and TRBJ1-5; 10 bases are a match to TRBD1. CDR1 is SNHLY and CDR2 is FYNNEI in the germline V gene. This CDR3 spans 15 amino acids. The trim removed 6 bases at V and 5 bases at J, leaving 7 bases unmatched. CDR3 sequence reads: CASRMTGGFDQPQHF. The DNA of the CDR3 is TGTGCCAGCAGGATGACAGGGGGCTTCGATCAGCCCCAGCATTTT.

This clonotype was seen many times. The chain has TRBV7-2 and TRBJ2-5, with a weak D call TRBD2 (7 bases). The ends were cut back, 3 bases at V and 1 base at J, with 12 bases in the middle. The V gene's germline CDR1 is SGHTA and CDR2 FQGNSA. There are 15 residues in the CDR3. The CDR3 DNA reads TGTGCCAGCAGCTTCCTGCGGGGGCCCCAAGAGACCCAGTACTTC. Protein product: CASSFLRGPQETQYF. The variable domain in full, completed from reference TRBV7-2 and TRBJ2-5, reads GAGVSQSPSNKVTEKGKDVELRCDPISGHTALYWYRQSLGQGLEFLIYFQGNSAPDKSGLPSDRFSAERTGGSVSTLTIQRTQQEDSAVYLCASSFLRGPQETQYFGPGTRLLVL.

This clonotype was counted between two and nine times. The V gene is TRBV4-1, the J gene TRBJ1-6; D not resolved. Germline V gives CDR1 MGHRA, CDR2 YSYEKL. The CDR3 is 18 amino acids. The V end lost 1 base, the J end lost 0 bases, and 13 bases lay between the germline ends. For the CDR3, the DNA is TGCGCCAGCAGCCAAGTATGGACGGGGAGCTCCTATAATTCACCCCTCCACTTT. It yields the protein CASSQVWTGSSYNSPLHF.

This clonotype has a count of ten or more. The chain links TRBV7-8 to TRBJ2-7; the match to TRBD1 covers 9 bases. This CDR3 is built from 15 residues. Trimming at V came to 2 bases and at J to 4 bases, leaving 6 bases not matched to a gene. Germline CDR1 is SGHVS and CDR2 is FQNEAQ. The CDR3 is CASSLRDRAMYEQYF. The CDR3 DNA reads as TGTGCCAGCAGCTTAAGGGACAGGGCAATGTACGAGCAGTACTTC.

This clonotype was recorded at least ten times. The V and J genes are TRBV5-1 and TRBJ2-7, with TRBD1 matching 11 bases. CDR1 SGHRS and CDR2 YFSETQ come from the germline V gene. V gave up 6 bases and J gave up 4 bases; unmatched junction bases: 18. The CDR3 totals 18 residues. The DNA of the CDR3 is TGCGCCAGCACCGGGAGCGGACAGGGGGCGAGTTTTGGGTACGAGCAGTACTTC. Its translation: CASTGSGQGASFGYEQYF.

The chain links TRBV19 to TRBJ1-1; 8 bases match TRBD1. V dropped 6 bases and J dropped 4; count of bases not matched to a gene: 10. Germline V CDR1 and CDR2: LNHDA, SQIVND (reference sequence). This CDR3 has 15 amino acids. The CDR3 bases are TGTGCCAGTAGGCCTCAGGGGGCTAGGGGCACTGAAGCTTTCTTT. This gives the protein CASRPQGARGTEAFF. The full variable domain, completed using reference TRBV19 and TRBJ1-1, is DGGITQSPKYLFRKEGQNVTLSCEQNLNHDAMYWYRQDPGQGLRLIYYSQIVNDFQKGDIAEGYSVSREKKESFPLTVTSAQKNPTAFYLCASRPQGARGTEAFFGQGTRLTVV.

Many counts were recorded for this clonotype. This chain connects TRBV11-2 to TRBJ1-2, with D unclear. Germline CDR1 and CDR2: SGHAT and FQNNGV. The CDR3 is made up of 19 amino acids. V shed 4 bases and J shed 4 bases, with 28 bases lying between them. The CDR3: CASSSLRRGSSMGSYGYTF. The CDR3 bases are TGTGCCAGCAGCTCACTTCGTCGTGGCAGCTCTATGGGGTCCTATGGCTACACCTTC.

This clonotype appeared many times. This chain joins TRBV5-6 and TRBJ2-3; TRBD2 matches 13 bases. The CDR3 covers 16 residues. V dropped 4 bases and J dropped 7; count of bases not matched to a gene: 9. Germline V gives CDR1 SGHDT, CDR2 YYEEEE. CDR3 region: CASSPLAGGRANTQYF. Written as DNA, the CDR3 is TGTGCCAGCAGCCCACTAGCGGGGGGGCGCGCGAATACGCAGTATTTT.

Comment on this clonotype: A read error may be the cause here, since a much bigger clone is one base away. The chain links TRBV5-1 to TRBJ2-1, with D perhaps TRBD1 (5 bases). The CDR3 covers 13 residues. CDR1 and CDR2 (germline): SGHRS, YFSETQ. V was trimmed by 0 bases and J by 12 bases, leaving 13 bases between them. Here the CDR3 DNA reads TGCGCCAGCAGCTTGGCCTGGGGCCGTGTGCAGTTCTTC. This sequence encodes CASSLAWGRVQFF.

This clonotype was recorded many times. This chain uses TRBV7-2 with TRBJ1-5, with a weak D call TRBD1 (5 bases). The germline gives CDR1 SGHTA, CDR2 FQGNSA. CDR3 length: 16 amino acids. V gave up 5 bases and J gave up 5 bases, with 19 bases separating them. Here the CDR3 DNA reads TGTGCCAGCAGCCCCCCGGGGGGATTACCTGATCAGCCCCAGCATTTT. Translated, it gives CASSPPGGLPDQPQHF.

The chain carries TRBV19 and TRBJ1-5; tentatively, D is TRBD1 (6 bases). The CDR3 is 15 amino acids. Trimming stripped 5 bases from V and 4 bases from J, with 15 bases between. Germline lookup yields CDR1 LNHDA and CDR2 SQIVND (reference sequence). CDR3 DNA: TGTGCCAGTAGTTGGACAGACACCTATAATCAGCCCCAGCATTTT. Its protein product is CASSWTDTYNQPQHF.

The rearrangement uses TRBV6-2 or TRBV6-3 and TRBJ2-2, with D maybe TRBD2 (5 bases). The V end lost 5 bases, the J end lost 7 bases, and 17 bases lay between the germline ends. The CDR3 spans 15 residues. CDR1 and CDR2 from the germline V gene are MNHEY and SVGEGT. DNA of the CDR3: TGTGCCAGCAGTACTCTTCCCGGGGTCGGCGGGGAGCTGTTTTTT. This encodes CASSTLPGVGGELFF.

In its sample, this clonotype was seen many times. The chain combines TRBV7-9 with TRBJ2-2, with D hard to call. The germline V gene has CDR1 SEHNR and CDR2 FQNEAQ (reference sequence). The germline V and J ends were trimmed by 7 bases and 0 bases, with 9 bases remaining between them. There are 14 residues in the CDR3. The CDR3 sequence is CASTYSTNTGELFF. In nucleotides, the CDR3 is TGTGCCAGCACCTACTCAACGAACACCGGGGAGCTGTTTTTT.

This clonotype has a handful of counts. Possible read error: a much larger clone is one base away. The V call is TRBV28, the J call TRBJ2-1, with 8 bases that match TRBD2. V lost 10 bases and J lost 0; bases outside the gene matches: 5. This CDR3 region has 14 residues. Germline-derived CDR1 and CDR2 are MDHEN and SYDVKM. As DNA, the CDR3 is TGTGCCACCAGACGGGGGGGCTCCTACAATGAGCAGTTCTTC. It codes for CATRRGGSYNEQFF.

This clonotype was recorded many times. The V and J genes are TRBV7-9 and TRBJ2-5, with 10 bases aligning to TRBD2. This CDR3 region has 16 residues. The V segment lost 5 bases and the J segment 2 bases; nucleotides outside the gene matches: 8. Per germline, CDR1 SEHNR and CDR2 FQNEAQ (reference sequence). In DNA form, the CDR3 reads TGTGCCAGCAGCCGGCGGCTAGCGGGGGATCAAGAGACCCAGTACTTC. It is translated as CASSRRLAGDQETQYF. Based on the CDR3 plus reference TRBV7-9 and TRBJ2-5, the full variable domain is DTGVSQNPRHKITKRGQNVTFRCDPISEHNRLYWYRQTLGQGPEFLTYFQNEAQLEKSRLLSDRFSAERPKGSFSTLEIQRTEQGDSAMYLCASSRRLAGDQETQYFGPGTRLLVL.

This clonotype was observed at least ten times. The chain combines TRBV7-9 with TRBJ1-5; a weak D match, TRBD1 (5 bases). CDR1 is SEHNR, CDR2 FQNEAQ, per germline (reference sequence). The CDR3 runs 14 residues. The ends were cut back, 1 base at V and 3 bases at J, with 7 bases in the middle. CDR3 coding DNA: TGTGCCAGCAGCTTAGAACAGGACAATCAGCCCCAGCATTTT. It yields the protein CASSLEQDNQPQHF.

This clonotype was seen repeatedly, ten times or more. The chain recombines TRBV19 with TRBJ2-1; TRBD2 agrees at 10 bases. The V segment lost 6 bases and the J segment 7 bases; nucleotides outside the gene matches: 12. Germline V gives CDR1 LNHDA, CDR2 SQIVND (reference sequence). CDR3 length equals 16 residues. For the CDR3, the DNA is TGTGCCAGTAGAACCTCTGCTAGCGGGGGATATAATGAGCAGTTCTTC. Its protein product is CASRTSASGGYNEQFF.

This clonotype has just a few counts. Here the CDR3 DNA reads TGCAGCGCCTCGGGACAGGGCTTTGACAATGAGCAGTTCTTC. It codes for CSASGQGFDNEQFF. The V and J genes are TRBV29-1 and TRBJ2-1; 9 nucleotides agree with TRBD1. V lost 7 bases to trimming and J lost 5 bases; unmatched junction nucleotides: 9. The CDR3 is 14 amino acids. Per germline, CDR1 SQVTM and CDR2 ANQGSEA.

This clonotype was seen at least ten times. The V and J genes are TRBV10-2 and TRBJ1-5; the D is unclear. Germline lookup yields CDR1 WSHSY and CDR2 SAAADI. Trimming took 6 bases from V and 7 from J, leaving 10 bases between them. The CDR3 runs to 12 residues. CDR3 sequence reads: CASRDSGQPQHF. CDR3 nucleotides: TGCGCCAGCAGGGACTCGGGGCAGCCCCAGCATTTT.

This clonotype has ten or more counts. The chain combines TRBV7-2 with TRBJ2-5, with D hard to call. From germline, CDR1 is SGHTA and CDR2 FQGNSA. V lost 1 base and J 3 bases, leaving 6 bases between the germline ends. This CDR3 has 13 residues. CDR3 nucleotides: TGTGCCAGCAGCTTAGAGAGGAAAGAGACCCAGTACTTC. Its translation is CASSLERKETQYF.

This clonotype appeared many times. This rearrangement joins TRBV7-2 to TRBJ1-5, with D possibly TRBD1 on 6 matching bases. The V and J ends lost 3 bases and 4 bases respectively, with 16 bases between them. Germline CDR1 is SGHTA and CDR2 is FQGNSA. The CDR3 sequence is 16 residues long. CDR3 region: CASSFYPDRPNQPQHF. The CDR3 bases are TGTGCCAGCAGCTTTTACCCGGACAGACCTAATCAGCCCCAGCATTTT.

V and J are TRBV11-2 and TRBJ1-1; possible D gene TRBD1, 6 bases. The CDR3 has 14 residues. Deletions cut 5 bases from V and 2 bases from J, with 12 bases between. The germline CDR1 and CDR2 sequences are SGHAT and FQNNGV. CDR3 sequence reads: CASSHAGANTEAFF. For the CDR3, the DNA is TGTGCCAGCAGCCATGCGGGGGCCAACACTGAAGCTTTCTTT.

This sequence joins TRBV28 and TRBJ2-2; D unresolved. The CDR3 runs to 13 residues. CDR1 is MDHEN and CDR2 is SYDVKM in the germline V gene. V lost 8 bases to trimming and J lost 3 bases, with 10 bases between them. The CDR3 sequence is CASQHTDTGELFF. In nucleotides, the CDR3 is TGTGCCAGCCAACATACAGACACCGGGGAGCTGTTTTTT.

This clonotype was observed at least ten times. This chain uses TRBV7-2 with TRBJ2-7; the D gene is possibly TRBD1 (5 bases). CDR3 length: 15 residues. Looked up from germline, CDR1 is SGHTA and CDR2 is FQGNSA. V was trimmed by 4 bases and J by 1 base, leaving 14 bases between them. In DNA form, the CDR3 reads TGTGCCAGCAGCTCCGGACACACATCTTCCTACGAGCAGTACTTC. Translated: CASSSGHTSSYEQYF. The variable domain in full, completed from reference TRBV7-2 and TRBJ2-7, reads GAGVSQSPSNKVTEKGKDVELRCDPISGHTALYWYRQSLGQGLEFLIYFQGNSAPDKSGLPSDRFSAERTGGSVSTLTIQRTQQEDSAVYLCASSSGHTSSYEQYFGPGTRLTVT.

This clonotype was seen at least ten times. The V and J genes are TRBV7-2 and TRBJ1-2; TRBD1 aligns across 7 bases. V was clipped by 3 bases and J by 8 bases; unmatched bases: 9. The CDR3 is made up of 14 amino acids. The V gene's germline CDR1 is SGHTA and CDR2 FQGNSA. The DNA for the CDR3 is TGTGCCAGCAGCTTGTCAGGGGGAGTTCGAGGCTACACCTTC. Protein: CASSLSGGVRGYTF.